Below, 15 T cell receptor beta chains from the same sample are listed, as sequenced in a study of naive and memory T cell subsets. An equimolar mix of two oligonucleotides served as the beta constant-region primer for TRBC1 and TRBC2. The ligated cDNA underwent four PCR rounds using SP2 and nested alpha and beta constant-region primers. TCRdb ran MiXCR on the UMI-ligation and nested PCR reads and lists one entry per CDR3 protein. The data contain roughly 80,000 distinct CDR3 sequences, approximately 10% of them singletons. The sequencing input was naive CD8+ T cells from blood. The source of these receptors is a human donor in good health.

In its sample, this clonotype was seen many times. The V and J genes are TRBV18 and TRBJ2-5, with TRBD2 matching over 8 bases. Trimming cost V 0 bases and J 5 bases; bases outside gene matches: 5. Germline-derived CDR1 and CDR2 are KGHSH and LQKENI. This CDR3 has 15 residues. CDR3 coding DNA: TGTGCCAGCTCACCACCTGCCTCGGGAGGGGAGACCCAGTACTTC. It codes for CASSPPASGGETQYF.

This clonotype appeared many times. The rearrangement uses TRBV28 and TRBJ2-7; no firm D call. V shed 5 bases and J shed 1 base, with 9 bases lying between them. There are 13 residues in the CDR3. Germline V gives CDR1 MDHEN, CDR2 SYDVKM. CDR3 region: CASSVPSSYEQYF. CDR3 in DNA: TGTGCCAGCAGTGTTCCAAGTTCCTACGAGCAGTACTTC.

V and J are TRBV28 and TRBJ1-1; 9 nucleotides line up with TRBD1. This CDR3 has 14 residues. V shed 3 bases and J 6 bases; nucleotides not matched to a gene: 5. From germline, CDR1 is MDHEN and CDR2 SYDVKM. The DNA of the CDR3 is TGTGCCAGCAGTTTGACCGGGACAGGGTCTGAAGCTTTCTTT. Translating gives CASSLTGTGSEAFF.

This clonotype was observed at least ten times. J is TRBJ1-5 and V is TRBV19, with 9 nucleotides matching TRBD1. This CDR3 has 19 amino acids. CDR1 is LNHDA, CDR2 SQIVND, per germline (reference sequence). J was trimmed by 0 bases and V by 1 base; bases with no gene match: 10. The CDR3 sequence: CASSIVSGTGQYSNQPQHF. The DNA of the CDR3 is TGTGCCAGTAGTATAGTTAGCGGGACAGGGCAATATAGCAATCAGCCCCAGCATTTT.

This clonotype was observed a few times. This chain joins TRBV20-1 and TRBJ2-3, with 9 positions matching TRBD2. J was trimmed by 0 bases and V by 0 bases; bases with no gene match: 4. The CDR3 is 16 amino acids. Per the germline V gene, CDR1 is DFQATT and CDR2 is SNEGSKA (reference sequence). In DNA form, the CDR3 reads TGCAGTGCTAGAGATCGACTAGCGGAAAGCACAGATACGCAGTATTTT. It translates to CSARDRLAESTDTQYF.

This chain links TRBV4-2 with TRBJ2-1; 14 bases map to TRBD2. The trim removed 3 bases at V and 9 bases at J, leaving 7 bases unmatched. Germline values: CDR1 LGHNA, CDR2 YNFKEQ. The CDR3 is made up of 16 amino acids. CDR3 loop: CASSQAGTSGSPEQFF. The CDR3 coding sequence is TGTGCCAGCAGCCAGGCTGGGACTAGCGGGAGTCCTGAGCAGTTCTTC.

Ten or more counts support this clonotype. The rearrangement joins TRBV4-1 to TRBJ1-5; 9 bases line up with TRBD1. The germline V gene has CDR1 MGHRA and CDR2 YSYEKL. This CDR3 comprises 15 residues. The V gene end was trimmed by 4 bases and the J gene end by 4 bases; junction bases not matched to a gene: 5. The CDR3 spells CASSLDRGTNQPQHF. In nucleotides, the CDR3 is TGCGCCAGCAGCCTTGACAGGGGGACAAATCAGCCCCAGCATTTT.

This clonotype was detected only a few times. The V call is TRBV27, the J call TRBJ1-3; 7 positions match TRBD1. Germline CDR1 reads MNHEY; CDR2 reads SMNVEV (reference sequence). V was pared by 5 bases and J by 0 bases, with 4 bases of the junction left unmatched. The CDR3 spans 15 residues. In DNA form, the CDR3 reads TGTGCCAGCAGTAGGGACAGCAGCTCTGGAAACACCATATATTTT. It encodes CASSRDSSSGNTIYF.

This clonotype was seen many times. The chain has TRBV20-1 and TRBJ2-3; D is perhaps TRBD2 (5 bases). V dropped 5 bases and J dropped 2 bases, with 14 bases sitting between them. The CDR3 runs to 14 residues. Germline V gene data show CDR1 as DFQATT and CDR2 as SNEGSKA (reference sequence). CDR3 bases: TGCAGTGCTCCCAAACTAGGGATCACAGATACGCAGTATTTT. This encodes CSAPKLGITDTQYF.

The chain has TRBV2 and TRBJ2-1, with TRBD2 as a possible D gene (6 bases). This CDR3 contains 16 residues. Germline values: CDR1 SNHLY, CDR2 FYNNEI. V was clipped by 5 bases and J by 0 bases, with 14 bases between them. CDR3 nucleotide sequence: TGTGCCAGCAGTTACCGGGAGTACGGCTCCTACAATGAGCAGTTCTTC. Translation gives CASSYREYGSYNEQFF. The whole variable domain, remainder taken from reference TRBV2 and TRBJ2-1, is EPEVTQTPSHQVTQMGQEVILRCVPISNHLYFYWYRQILGQKVEFLVSFYNNEISEKSEIFDDQFSVERPDGSNFTLKIRSTKLEDSAMYFCASSYREYGSYNEQFFGPGTRLTVL.

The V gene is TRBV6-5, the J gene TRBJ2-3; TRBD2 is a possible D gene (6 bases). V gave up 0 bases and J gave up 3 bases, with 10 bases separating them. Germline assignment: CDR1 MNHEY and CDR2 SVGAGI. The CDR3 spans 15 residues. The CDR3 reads CASSYSAAGTDTQYF. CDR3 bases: TGTGCCAGCAGTTACTCCGCGGCGGGAACAGATACGCAGTATTTT.

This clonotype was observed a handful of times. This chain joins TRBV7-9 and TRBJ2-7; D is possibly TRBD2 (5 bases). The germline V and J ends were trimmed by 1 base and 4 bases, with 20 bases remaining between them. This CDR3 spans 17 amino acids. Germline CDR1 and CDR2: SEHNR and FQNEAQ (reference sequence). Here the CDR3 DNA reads TGTGCCAGCAGCTTAGGAGGCGCTGCGGTTGGCGGGTACGAGCAGTACTTC. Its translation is CASSLGGAAVGGYEQYF.

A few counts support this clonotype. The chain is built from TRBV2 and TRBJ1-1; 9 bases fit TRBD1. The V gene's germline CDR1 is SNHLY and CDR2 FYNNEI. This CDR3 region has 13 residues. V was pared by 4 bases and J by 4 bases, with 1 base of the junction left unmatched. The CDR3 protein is CASSGTGATEAFF. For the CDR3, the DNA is TGTGCCAGCAGTGGGACAGGGGCCACTGAAGCTTTCTTT.

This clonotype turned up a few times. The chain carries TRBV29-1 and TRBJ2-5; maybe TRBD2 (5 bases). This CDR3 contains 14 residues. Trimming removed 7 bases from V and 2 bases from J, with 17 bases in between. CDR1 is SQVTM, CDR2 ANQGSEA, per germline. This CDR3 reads CSGRTRATQETQYF. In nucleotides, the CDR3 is TGCAGCGGTCGCACGAGGGCCACGCAAGAGACCCAGTACTTC.

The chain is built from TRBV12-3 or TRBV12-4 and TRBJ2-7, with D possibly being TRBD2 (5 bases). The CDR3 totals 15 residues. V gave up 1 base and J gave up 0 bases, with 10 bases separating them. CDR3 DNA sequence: TGTGCCAGCAGTTTAGAGCCGGGAACCTCCTACGAGCAGTACTTC. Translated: CASSLEPGTSYEQYF.